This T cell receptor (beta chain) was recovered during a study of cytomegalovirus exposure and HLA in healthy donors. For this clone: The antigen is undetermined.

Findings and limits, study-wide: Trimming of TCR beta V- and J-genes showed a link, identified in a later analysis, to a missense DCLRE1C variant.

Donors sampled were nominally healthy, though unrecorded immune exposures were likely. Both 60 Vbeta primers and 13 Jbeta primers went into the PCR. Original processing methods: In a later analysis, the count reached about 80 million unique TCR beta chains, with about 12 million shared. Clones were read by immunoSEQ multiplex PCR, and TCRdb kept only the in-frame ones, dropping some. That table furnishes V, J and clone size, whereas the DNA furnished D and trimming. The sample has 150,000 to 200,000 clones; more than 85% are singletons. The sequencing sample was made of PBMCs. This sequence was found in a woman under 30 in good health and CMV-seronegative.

CDR3 loop: CASSDSTGAGGEAFF. The CDR3, as DNA: TGTGCCAGCAGTGACTCTACAGGGGCGGGTGGTGAAGCTTTCTTT. The chain combines TRBV6-4 with TRBJ1-1, with 7 bases matching TRBD1. The CDR3 spans 15 residues. V lost 0 bases and J lost 7; bases outside the gene matches: 8. Germline values: CDR1 MRHNA, CDR2 SNTAGT.